A single sample gave rise to the 24 T cell receptor beta chains below, sequenced in a study of human T cells and chemical hapten exposure. Stated time point: patch test 3, about 24 weeks after DPC sensitization. Treatment specified: therapeutic diphenylcyclopropenone sensitization with weekly scalp DPC. TCRdb reprocessed the RACE reads with MiXCR, giving one entry per CDR3 protein. This table has 75,000 to 90,000 distinct CDR3 sequences, approximately 11% appearing once. Here the sequenced sample was whole blood, taken in connection with sensitization to the hapten diphenylcyclopropenone (DPC). These receptors came from a woman aged 50 to 60 with alopecia areata. Some clones in this sample may be carry-over from other donors' samples.

This clonotype was picked up a small number of times. The chain employs TRBV9 and TRBJ1-6; TRBD1 aligns across 7 bases. Germline V CDR1 and CDR2: SGDLS, YYNGEE. This CDR3 region has 14 residues. J lost 6 bases, V lost 3 bases, and 3 bases had no gene match. The DNA for the CDR3 is TGTGCCAGCAGCGGGGGACAGCTTAATTCACCCCTCCACTTT. Amino acids: CASSGGQLNSPLHF.

This clonotype has at least ten counts. The rearrangement joins TRBV20-1 to TRBJ2-5; 7 bases map to TRBD2. This CDR3 is 15 amino acids long. The germline V gene has CDR1 DFQATT and CDR2 SNEGSKA (reference sequence). V was clipped by 5 bases and J by 5 bases; unmatched bases: 14. Here the CDR3 reads CSALNRGAGMETQYF. The CDR3 DNA follows: TGCAGTGCTCTCAATCGCGGAGCGGGGATGGAGACCCAGTACTTC.

The rearrangement links TRBV19 to TRBJ1-2; D call uncertain. Germline V gene data show CDR1 as LNHDA and CDR2 as SQIVND (reference sequence). Trimming took off 3 bases at V and 5 bases at J, with 10 bases between the two ends. The CDR3 has 13 amino acids. The CDR3 loop reads CASSMGSMYGYTF. The CDR3 DNA reads as TGTGCCAGTAGTATGGGCAGCATGTATGGCTACACCTTC.

This clonotype was observed a few times. This chain joins TRBV20-1 and TRBJ1-2; D ambiguous. This CDR3 has 13 residues. The V gene lost 0 bases and the J gene lost 6 bases, with 11 bases spanning the gap. Germline V gene lookup returns CDR1 DFQATT and CDR2 SNEGSKA (reference sequence). The CDR3 spells CSARDTAVDGYTF. CDR3 DNA: TGCAGTGCTAGAGATACGGCAGTGGATGGCTACACCTTC.

This clonotype was observed at least ten times. The rearrangement links TRBV18 to TRBJ2-5; D not certain. The CDR3 extends over 11 amino acids. Per the germline V gene, CDR1 is KGHSH and CDR2 is LQKENI. The ends were cut back, 4 bases at V and 2 bases at J, with 2 bases in the middle. CDR3 in amino acids: CASSLQETQYF. The CDR3 DNA sequence: TGTGCCAGCTCACTACAAGAGACCCAGTACTTC. Full variable domain (rest looked up from reference TRBV18 and TRBJ2-5): NAGVMQNPRHLVRRRGQEARLRCSPMKGHSHVYWYRQLPEEGLKFMVYLQKENIIDESGMPKERFSAEFPKEGPSILRIQQVVRGDSAAYFCASSLQETQYFGPGTRLLVL.

V and J are TRBV29-1 and TRBJ1-2; 8 nucleotides line up with TRBD1. The CDR3 length is 12 residues. The V and J ends lost 7 bases and 6 bases, in that order; junction bases with no gene match: 7. Germline loops: CDR1 SQVTM, CDR2 ANQGSEA. CDR3 sequence: CSGGQEHDGYTF. The DNA of the CDR3 is TGCAGCGGGGGACAGGAGCACGATGGCTACACCTTC.

In its sample, this clonotype was seen many times. This sequence joins TRBV7-9 and TRBJ2-4; 8 nucleotides align to TRBD2. The trim removed 3 bases at V and 3 bases at J, leaving 4 bases unmatched. Germline CDR1 is SEHNR and CDR2 is FQNEAQ (reference sequence). The CDR3 contains 15 residues. This chain's CDR3 is CASSFPSGGKNIQYF. CDR3 bases: TGTGCCAGCAGCTTCCCGAGCGGGGGCAAAAACATTCAGTACTTC.

This clonotype was recorded at least ten times. The gene calls are TRBV28 and TRBJ1-3; D unresolved. Germline loops: CDR1 MDHEN, CDR2 SYDVKM. V was trimmed by 0 bases and J by 3 bases, leaving 9 bases between them. The CDR3 has 15 residues. CDR3 sequence reads: CASSLWWRGGNTIYF. The CDR3 coding sequence is TGTGCCAGCAGTTTATGGTGGCGGGGTGGAAACACCATATATTTT.

This clonotype showed up many times. V and J are TRBV12-3 or TRBV12-4 and TRBJ1-5; TRBD1 matches 9 bases. V lost 7 bases, J lost 2 bases, and 6 bases stayed unmatched. The CDR3 is 15 residues long. The CDR3, as DNA: TGTGCCAGCAAAATGGGACAGGGAGGCAATCAGCCCCAGCATTTT. Residues: CASKMGQGGNQPQHF.

This clonotype was seen ten or more times. The CDR3 loop is CASSPGSRGLGNTIYF. The CDR3 nucleotides read TGTGCCAGCAGCCCTGGGTCCAGGGGGCTCGGAAACACCATATATTTT. The V gene is TRBV14, the J gene TRBJ1-3, with 8 bases identical to TRBD1. V was pared by 4 bases and J by 4 bases, with 9 bases of the junction left unmatched. The CDR3 consists of 16 residues. CDR1 and CDR2 from the germline V gene are SGHDN and FVKESK.

The gene calls are TRBV19 and TRBJ2-3; weak D call: TRBD2 (6 bases). The CDR3 extends over 15 amino acids. Germline-derived CDR1 and CDR2 are LNHDA and SQIVND (reference sequence). Trimming stripped 7 bases from V and 0 bases from J, with 14 bases between. CDR3 residues: CASNPGTPSTDTQYF. The CDR3 DNA sequence: TGTGCCAGTAACCCCGGGACTCCTAGCACAGATACGCAGTATTTT.

This clonotype was observed many times. V gene TRBV5-6 combines with J gene TRBJ2-5; no clear D. Trimming removed 1 base from V and 5 bases from J, with 12 bases in between. Looked up from germline, CDR1 is SGHDT and CDR2 is YYEEEE. The CDR3 consists of 14 residues. Here the CDR3 reads CASSLTPQRETQYF. The CDR3, as DNA: TGTGCCAGCAGCTTGACTCCTCAAAGGGAGACCCAGTACTTC.

The chain combines TRBV20-1 with TRBJ2-2; D possibly corresponds to TRBD2 (6 bases). The CDR3 contains 15 residues. Germline-derived CDR1 and CDR2 are DFQATT and SNEGSKA (reference sequence). V shed 5 bases and J shed 6 bases, with 19 bases lying between them. The CDR3 sequence: CSAQGSGSWAGELFF. DNA of the CDR3: TGCAGTGCTCAAGGGAGCGGGTCCTGGGCCGGGGAGCTGTTTTTT.

The rearrangement joins TRBV6-5 to TRBJ2-1; 10 nucleotides align to TRBD2. The CDR3 extends over 17 amino acids. Germline V CDR1 and CDR2: MNHEY, SVGAGI. Trimming removed 8 bases from V and 8 bases from J; junction bases left unmatched: 18. CDR3 nucleotides: TGTGCCAGCCGCCCAAAGGGGAGCGGGAGGGCCATGCATGAGCAGTTCTTC. It specifies CASRPKGSGRAMHEQFF.

This clonotype was found many times. V usage is TRBV9 and J usage is TRBJ1-3, with D perhaps TRBD1 (6 bases). The CDR3 length is 15 residues. V was pared by 3 bases and J by 3 bases, with 13 bases between. Germline V gives CDR1 SGDLS, CDR2 YYNGEE. The CDR3 region has the DNA TGTGCCAGCAGCGGGGACACAAATTTTGGAAACACCATATATTTT. This gives the protein CASSGDTNFGNTIYF.

The V and J genes are TRBV5-1 and TRBJ1-5; D gene unclear. The CDR3 spans 16 residues. In germline, CDR1 is SGHRS, CDR2 YFSETQ. Trimming removed 0 bases at V and 7 bases at J, with 17 bases between. The CDR3 region is CASSLGPRAIGQPQHF. The CDR3 region has the DNA TGCGCCAGCAGCTTGGGGCCACGGGCCATAGGACAGCCCCAGCATTTT.

Ten or more counts support this clonotype. The chain joins TRBV19 to TRBJ2-5; the match to TRBD1 covers 9 bases. The CDR3 loop spans 15 amino acids. Germline loops: CDR1 LNHDA, CDR2 SQIVND (reference sequence). Germline trimming cut 1 base from V and 5 bases from J; bases unmatched to any gene: 5. CDR3 protein: CASSIVGQGGETQYF. CDR3 nucleotide sequence: TGTGCCAGTAGTATAGTGGGACAGGGTGGGGAGACCCAGTACTTC. Drawing the rest from reference TRBV19 and TRBJ2-5, the complete variable domain is DGGITQSPKYLFRKEGQNVTLSCEQNLNHDAMYWYRQDPGQGLRLIYYSQIVNDFQKGDIAEGYSVSREKKESFPLTVTSAQKNPTAFYLCASSIVGQGGETQYFGPGTRLLVL.

This clonotype came up a few times. V and J are TRBV5-4 and TRBJ2-5; D not resolved. This CDR3 has 16 residues. Germline-derived CDR1 and CDR2 are SGHNT and YYREEE (reference sequence). V lost 4 bases, J lost 1 base, and 17 bases lay in between. The CDR3, as DNA: TGTGCCAGCAGCGAAGTTTTCCAGAAATTCCAAGAGACCCAGTACTTC. Residues: CASSEVFQKFQETQYF.

This clonotype was found many times. This rearrangement joins TRBV27 to TRBJ1-1; tentatively, D is TRBD1 (5 bases). Germline lookup yields CDR1 MNHEY and CDR2 SMNVEV (reference sequence). CDR3 length equals 14 residues. The germline V and J ends were trimmed by 3 bases and 0 bases, with 8 bases remaining between them. The CDR3 DNA reads TGTGCCAGCAGTTTTCGGGGCATGAACACTGAAGCTTTCTTT. It is translated as CASSFRGMNTEAFF.

This chain joins TRBV20-1 and TRBJ1-6, with 9 bases fitting TRBD1. CDR1 and CDR2 (germline): DFQATT, SNEGSKA (reference sequence). The CDR3 has 15 residues. With 7 bases clipped from V and 7 bases from J, the junction kept 11 bases outside the gene matches. The CDR3 bases are TGCAGTGTCAGGGCCGGGGACAGGGACAATTCACCCCTCCACTTT. Residues: CSVRAGDRDNSPLHF.

The rearrangement joins TRBV27 to TRBJ1-1, with a tentative D call TRBD1 (5 bases). The CDR3 length is 14 residues. V was shortened by 3 bases and J by 0 bases, with 8 bases between the two germline ends. The germline CDR1 and CDR2 sequences are MNHEY and SMNVEV (reference sequence). The CDR3 is CASSFRGLNTEAFF. As DNA, the CDR3 is TGTGCCAGCAGTTTCCGGGGACTGAACACTGAAGCTTTCTTT.

This sequence joins TRBV7-2 and TRBJ1-5, with D possibly TRBD1 on 6 matching bases. The germline V gene encodes CDR1 SGHTA and CDR2 FQGNSA. The CDR3 consists of 15 residues. Trimming cost V 4 bases and J 7 bases, with 17 bases left between them. The CDR3: CASSYTTGARQPQHF. In DNA, the CDR3 is TGTGCCAGCAGCTACACGACAGGTGCCAGACAGCCCCAGCATTTT.

This clonotype has just a few counts. The V gene is TRBV7-2, the J gene TRBJ2-3; TRBD2 aligns across 7 bases. The CDR3 is made up of 16 amino acids. After removal of 4 bases from V and 1 base from J, the junction contained 8 bases not matched to a gene. The germline CDR1 and CDR2 sequences are SGHTA and FQGNSA. The CDR3 region is CASSSQVAGGTDTQYF. The CDR3 DNA follows: TGTGCCAGCAGCTCCCAGGTGGCGGGAGGCACAGATACGCAGTATTTT.

This clonotype showed up many times. J is TRBJ2-1 and V is TRBV29-1, with 9 positions matching TRBD2. With V trimmed by 7 bases and J by 2 bases, 9 bases remained unmatched. From germline, CDR1 is SQVTM and CDR2 ANQGSEA. The CDR3 runs 15 residues. The CDR3 reads CSAPPASGAYNEQFF. The CDR3, as DNA: TGCAGCGCACCCCCCGCTAGCGGGGCCTACAATGAGCAGTTCTTC.